This TCR beta chain emerged from a study of T cell clones after liver transplantation. Study as a whole: Post-transplant blood was tracked for graft-donor-reactive T cell clones identified in a pre-transplant mixed lymphocyte reaction. Graft-donor-reactive sequences were compared with third-party-reactive TCRbeta sequences from pre-transplant mixed lymphocyte reactions. Timepoints were pre-transplant, pre-withdrawal, and after withdrawal was completed or failed.

V lost 1 base and J lost 4, with 6 bases in between. CDR1 is SGHRS and CDR2 is YFSETQ in the germline V gene. The CDR3 extends over 13 amino acids. CD3+CD4+ and CD3+CD8+ cells were FACS-sorted from thawed unstimulated PBMCs. Profiled with immunoSEQ multiplex PCR; TCRdb holds only in-frame clones, not every one. Found here are approximately 72,000 clones, 90% of them singletons; the top ten hold roughly 2.7%. This sequence joins TRBV5-1 and TRBJ2-1, with D possibly being TRBD1 (5 bases). This sequence originates from a human donor who received a liver transplant. Sequencing used CD4+ T cells from blood, obtained before liver transplant. DNA of the CDR3: TGCGCCAGCAGCTTGCAGGGTTACAATGAGCAGTTCTTC. Translation: CASSLQGYNEQFF.